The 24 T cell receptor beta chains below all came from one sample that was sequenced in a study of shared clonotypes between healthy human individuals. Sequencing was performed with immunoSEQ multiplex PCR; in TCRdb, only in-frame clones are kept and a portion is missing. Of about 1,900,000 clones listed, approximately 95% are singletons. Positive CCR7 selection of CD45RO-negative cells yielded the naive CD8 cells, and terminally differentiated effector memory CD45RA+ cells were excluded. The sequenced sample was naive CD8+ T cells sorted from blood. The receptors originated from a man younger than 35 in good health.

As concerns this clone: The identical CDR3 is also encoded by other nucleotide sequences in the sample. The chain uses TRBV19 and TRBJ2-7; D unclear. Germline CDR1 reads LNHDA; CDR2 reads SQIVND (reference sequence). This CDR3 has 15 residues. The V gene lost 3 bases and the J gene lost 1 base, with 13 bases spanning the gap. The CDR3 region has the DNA TGTGCCAGTAGTATTGGGTCAGGTCTTTCCTACGAGCAGTACTTC. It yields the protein CASSIGSGLSYEQYF.

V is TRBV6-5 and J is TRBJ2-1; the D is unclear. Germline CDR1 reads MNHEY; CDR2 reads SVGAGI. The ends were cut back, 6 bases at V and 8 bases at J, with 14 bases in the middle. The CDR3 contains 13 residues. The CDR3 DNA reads TGTGCCAGCAGCCTCTCCCGAGGTGATGAGCAGTTCTTC. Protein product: CASSLSRGDEQFF.

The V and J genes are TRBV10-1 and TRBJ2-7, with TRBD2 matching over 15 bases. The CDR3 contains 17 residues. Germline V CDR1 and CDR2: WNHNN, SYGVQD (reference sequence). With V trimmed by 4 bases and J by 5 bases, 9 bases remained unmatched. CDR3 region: CASSGGLAGGVFHEQYF. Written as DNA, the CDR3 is TGCGCCAGCAGTGGGGGACTAGCGGGGGGCGTCTTCCACGAGCAGTACTTC.

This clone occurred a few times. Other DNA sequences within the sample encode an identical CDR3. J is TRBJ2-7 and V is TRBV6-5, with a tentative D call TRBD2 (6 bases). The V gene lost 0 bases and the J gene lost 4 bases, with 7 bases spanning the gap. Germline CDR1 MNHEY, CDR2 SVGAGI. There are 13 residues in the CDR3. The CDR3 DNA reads TGTGCCAGCAGTTACTCGGAGGGGTACGAGCAGTACTTC. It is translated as CASSYSEGYEQYF.

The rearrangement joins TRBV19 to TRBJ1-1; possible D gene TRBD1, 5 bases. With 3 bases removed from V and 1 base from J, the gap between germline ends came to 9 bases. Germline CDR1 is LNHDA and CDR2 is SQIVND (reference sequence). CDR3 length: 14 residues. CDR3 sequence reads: CASSIKGPNTEAFF. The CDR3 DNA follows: TGTGCCAGTAGTATCAAGGGGCCGAACACTGAAGCTTTCTTT.

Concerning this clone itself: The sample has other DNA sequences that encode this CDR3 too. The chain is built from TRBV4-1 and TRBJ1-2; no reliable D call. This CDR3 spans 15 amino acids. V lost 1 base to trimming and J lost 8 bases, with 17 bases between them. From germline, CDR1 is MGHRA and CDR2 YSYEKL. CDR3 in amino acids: CASSQVGLPTVGYTF. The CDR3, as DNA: TGCGCCAGCAGCCAAGTAGGTCTCCCGACTGTAGGCTACACCTTC.

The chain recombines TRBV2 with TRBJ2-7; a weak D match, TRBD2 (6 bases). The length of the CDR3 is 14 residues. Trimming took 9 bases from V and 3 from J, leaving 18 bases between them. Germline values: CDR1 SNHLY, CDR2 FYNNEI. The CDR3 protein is CASSGTQPNYEQYF. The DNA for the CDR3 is TGTGCCAGTTCCGGGACTCAACCTAACTACGAGCAGTACTTC.

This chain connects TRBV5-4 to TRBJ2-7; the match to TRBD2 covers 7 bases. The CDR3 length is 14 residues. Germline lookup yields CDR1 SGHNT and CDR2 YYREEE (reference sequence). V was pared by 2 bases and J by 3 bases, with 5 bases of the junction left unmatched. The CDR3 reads CASSFGLADYEQYF. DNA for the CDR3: TGTGCCAGCAGCTTTGGTCTAGCGGACTACGAGCAGTACTTC.

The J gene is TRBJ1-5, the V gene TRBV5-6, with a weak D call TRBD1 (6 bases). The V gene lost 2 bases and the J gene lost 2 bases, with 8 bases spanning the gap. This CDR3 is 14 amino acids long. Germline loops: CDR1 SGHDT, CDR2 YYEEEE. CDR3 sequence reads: CASSLSGGNQPQHF. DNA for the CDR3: TGTGCCAGCAGCTTATCAGGGGGCAATCAGCCCCAGCATTTT. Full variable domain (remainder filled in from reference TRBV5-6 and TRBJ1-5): DAGVTQSPTHLIKTRGQQVTLRCSPKSGHDTVSWYQQALGQGPQFIFQYYEEEERQRGNFPDRFSGHQFPNYSSELNVNALLLGDSALYLCASSLSGGNQPQHFGDGTRLSIL.

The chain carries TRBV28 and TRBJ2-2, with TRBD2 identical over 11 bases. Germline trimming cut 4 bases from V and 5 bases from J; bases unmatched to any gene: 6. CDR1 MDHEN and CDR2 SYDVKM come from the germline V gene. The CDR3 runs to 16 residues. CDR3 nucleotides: TGTGCCAGCAGTTCTCCCGGGACTAGCGGTACCGGGGAGCTGTTTTTT. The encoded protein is CASSSPGTSGTGELFF.

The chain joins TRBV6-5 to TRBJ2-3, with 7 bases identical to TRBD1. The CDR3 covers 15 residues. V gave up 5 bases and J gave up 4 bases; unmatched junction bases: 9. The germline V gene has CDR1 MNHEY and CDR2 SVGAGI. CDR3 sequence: CASSLTGVSADTQYF. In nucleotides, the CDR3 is TGTGCCAGCAGTCTAACAGGGGTTAGCGCAGATACGCAGTATTTT.

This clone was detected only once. The CDR3 nucleotides read TGTGCCAGCAGCTGCCGTAGGGCGTACTTC. It codes for CASSCRRAYF. This chain links TRBV5-6 with TRBJ2-5; D is undetermined. The CDR3 loop spans 10 amino acids. CDR1 SGHDT and CDR2 YYEEEE come from the germline V gene. The germline V and J ends were trimmed by 3 bases and 13 bases, with 10 bases remaining between them. Variable domain in full (rest from reference TRBV5-6 and TRBJ2-5): DAGVTQSPTHLIKTRGQQVTLRCSPKSGHDTVSWYQQALGQGPQFIFQYYEEEERQRGNFPDRFSGHQFPNYSSELNVNALLLGDSALYLCASSCRRAYFGPGTRLLVL.

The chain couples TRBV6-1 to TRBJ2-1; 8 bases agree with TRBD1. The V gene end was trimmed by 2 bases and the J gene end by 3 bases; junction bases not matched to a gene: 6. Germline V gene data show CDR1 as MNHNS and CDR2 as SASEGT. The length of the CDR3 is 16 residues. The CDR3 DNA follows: TGTGCCAGCAGTGAAACCCCAGGGGGCTACTACAATGAGCAGTTCTTC. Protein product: CASSETPGGYYNEQFF.

CDR3 sequence reads: CASSVYRGTGELFF. CDR3 bases: TGTGCCAGCAGTGTCTACAGGGGAACCGGGGAGCTGTTTTTT. The gene calls are TRBV6-1 and TRBJ2-2; 7 positions agree with TRBD1. The junction had 4 bases not matched to a gene; V was cut back by 4 bases and J by 5 bases. The CDR3 runs to 14 residues. Germline V gene lookup returns CDR1 MNHNS and CDR2 SASEGT.

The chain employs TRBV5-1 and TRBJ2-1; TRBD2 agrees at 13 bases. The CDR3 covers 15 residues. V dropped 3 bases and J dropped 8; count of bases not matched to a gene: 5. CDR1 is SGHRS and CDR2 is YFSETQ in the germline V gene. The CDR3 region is CASSWLLAGGDEQFF. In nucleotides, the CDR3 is TGCGCCAGCAGCTGGTTACTAGCGGGAGGGGATGAGCAGTTCTTC.

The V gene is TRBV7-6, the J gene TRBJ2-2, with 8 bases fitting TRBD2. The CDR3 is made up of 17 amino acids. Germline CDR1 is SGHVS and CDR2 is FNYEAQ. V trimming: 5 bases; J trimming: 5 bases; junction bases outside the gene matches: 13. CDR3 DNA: TGTGCCAGCAGCCCAAGTTTGGGACTAGTTATGACCGGGGAGCTGTTTTTT. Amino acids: CASSPSLGLVMTGELFF.

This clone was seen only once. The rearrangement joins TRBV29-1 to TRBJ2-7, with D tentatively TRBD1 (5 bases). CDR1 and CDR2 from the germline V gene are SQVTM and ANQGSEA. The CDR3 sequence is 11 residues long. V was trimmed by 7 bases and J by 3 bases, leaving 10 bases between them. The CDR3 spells CSAQTVYEQYF. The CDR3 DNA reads TGCAGCGCCCAGACAGTCTACGAGCAGTACTTC.

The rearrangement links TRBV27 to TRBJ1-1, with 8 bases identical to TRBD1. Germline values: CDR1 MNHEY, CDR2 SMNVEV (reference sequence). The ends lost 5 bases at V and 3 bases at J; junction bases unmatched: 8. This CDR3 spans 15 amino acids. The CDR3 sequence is CASSAKDRADTEAFF. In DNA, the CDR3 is TGTGCCAGCAGTGCAAAGGACAGGGCGGACACTGAAGCTTTCTTT.

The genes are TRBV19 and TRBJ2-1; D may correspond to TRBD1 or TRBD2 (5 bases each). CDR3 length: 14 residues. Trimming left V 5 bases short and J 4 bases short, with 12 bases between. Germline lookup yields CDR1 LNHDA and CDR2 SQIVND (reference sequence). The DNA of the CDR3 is TGTGCCAGTAGTTTCCGGGACGGATACAATGAGCAGTTCTTC. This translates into CASSFRDGYNEQFF.

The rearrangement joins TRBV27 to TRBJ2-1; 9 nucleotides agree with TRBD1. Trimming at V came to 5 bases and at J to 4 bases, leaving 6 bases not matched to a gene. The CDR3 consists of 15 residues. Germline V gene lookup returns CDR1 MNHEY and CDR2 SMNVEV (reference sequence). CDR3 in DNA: TGTGCCAGCAGTGCTACAGGGGGCAGATACAATGAGCAGTTCTTC. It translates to CASSATGGRYNEQFF.

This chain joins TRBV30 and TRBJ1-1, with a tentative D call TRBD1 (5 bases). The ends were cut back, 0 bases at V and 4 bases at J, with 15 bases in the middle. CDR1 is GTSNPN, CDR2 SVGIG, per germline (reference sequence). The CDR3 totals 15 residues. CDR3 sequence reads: CAWSVGQGMSTEAFF. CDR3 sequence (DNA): TGTGCCTGGAGTGTTGGTCAGGGAATGAGCACTGAAGCTTTCTTT.

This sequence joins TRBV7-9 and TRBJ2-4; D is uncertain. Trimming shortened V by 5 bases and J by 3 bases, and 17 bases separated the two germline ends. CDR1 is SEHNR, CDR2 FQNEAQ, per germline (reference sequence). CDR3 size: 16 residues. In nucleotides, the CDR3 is TGTGCCAGCAGCATTACAACTCCCGTCTACAAAAACATTCAGTACTTC. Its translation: CASSITTPVYKNIQYF.

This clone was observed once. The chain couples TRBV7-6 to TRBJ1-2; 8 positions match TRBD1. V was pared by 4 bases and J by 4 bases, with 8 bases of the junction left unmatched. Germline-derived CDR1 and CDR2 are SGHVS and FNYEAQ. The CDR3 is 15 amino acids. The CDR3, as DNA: TGTGCCAGCAGCTCCGGACAGGGATTGTCCTATGGCTACACCTTC. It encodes CASSSGQGLSYGYTF.

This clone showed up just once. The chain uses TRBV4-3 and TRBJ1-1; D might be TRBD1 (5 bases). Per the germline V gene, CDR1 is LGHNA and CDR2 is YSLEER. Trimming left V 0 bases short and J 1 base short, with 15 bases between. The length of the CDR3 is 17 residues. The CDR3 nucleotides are TGCGCCAGCAGCCAAGAAATGTTAGGGGCTAGGAACACTGAAGCTTTCTTT. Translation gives CASSQEMLGARNTEAFF.